Below, 32 T cell receptor beta chains from the same sample are listed, as sequenced in a study of identical twins. TCRdb reprocessed the 5' RACE reads with MiXCR, giving one entry per CDR3 protein. The table has 600,000 to 850,000 distinct CDR3 sequences, around a sixth seen once. These data are also associated with another study on T cells expressing NK-cell markers.

The sequencing input was PBMCs. These receptors were collected from a woman between 18 and 29 years old in good health.

This clonotype has a handful of counts. Here the CDR3 reads CATRTGGRAGELFF. Here the CDR3 DNA reads TGTGCCACCAGGACGGGGGGGCGCGCCGGGGAGCTGTTTTTT. The chain uses TRBV5-5 and TRBJ2-2, with TRBD2 matching 8 bases. V lost 9 bases and J lost 6; bases outside the gene matches: 10. This CDR3 comprises 14 residues. Germline V gene data show CDR1 as SGHKS and CDR2 as YYEKEE (reference sequence).

The gene calls are TRBV9 and TRBJ2-7, with D perhaps matching TRBD2 (7 bases). Looked up from germline, CDR1 is SGDLS and CDR2 is YYNGEE. The CDR3 is 15 residues long. V lost 5 bases and J 4 bases, leaving 19 bases between the germline ends. The CDR3 spells CASSVGGPGSYEQYF. In DNA form, the CDR3 reads TGTGCCAGCAGTGTGGGGGGGCCAGGTTCATACGAGCAGTACTTC.

The V call is TRBV6-1, the J call TRBJ1-2; TRBD1 might be the D (5 bases). CDR3 length: 13 residues. Per germline, CDR1 MNHNS and CDR2 SASEGT. V was cut by 10 bases and J by 8 bases, with 20 bases left in between. CDR3: CATTPGRGGGYTF. As DNA, the CDR3 is TGTGCCACCACCCCGGGAAGGGGAGGCGGCTACACCTTC.

This sequence joins TRBV5-1 and TRBJ1-1, with D possibly TRBD1 on 6 matching bases. V was shortened by 4 bases and J by 2 bases, with 9 bases between the two germline ends. Germline lookup yields CDR1 SGHRS and CDR2 YFSETQ. The CDR3 consists of 13 residues. The CDR3 is CASSQGHNTEAFF. The CDR3, as DNA: TGCGCCAGCAGCCAGGGGCATAACACTGAAGCTTTCTTT.

The rearrangement links TRBV5-1 to TRBJ2-5; D is unclear. Germline V gene data show CDR1 as SGHRS and CDR2 as YFSETQ. This CDR3 spans 13 amino acids. The V end was cut by 3 bases, the J end by 2 bases, with 8 bases between. The CDR3 here is CASSSGRQETQYF. DNA of the CDR3: TGCGCCAGCAGCTCAGGCAGACAAGAGACCCAGTACTTC.

This clonotype was picked up a small number of times. The chain combines TRBV5-6 with TRBJ2-3; D may be TRBD1 or TRBD2 (6 bases each). Deletions cut 4 bases from V and 0 bases from J, with 15 bases between. In germline, CDR1 is SGHDT, CDR2 YYEEEE. This CDR3 is 16 amino acids long. The CDR3 region is CASSPGGGRSTDTQYF. The CDR3 bases are TGTGCCAGCAGCCCCGGAGGGGGGAGAAGCACAGATACGCAGTATTTT.

This clonotype was picked up a small number of times. The rearrangement joins TRBV5-1 to TRBJ2-1; D uncertain. In germline, CDR1 is SGHRS, CDR2 YFSETQ. The V end lost 1 base, the J end lost 5 bases, and 10 bases lay between the germline ends. The CDR3 spans 14 residues. The CDR3 here is CASSLTNRNNEQFF. CDR3 nucleotides: TGCGCCAGCAGCTTGACTAACCGAAACAATGAGCAGTTCTTC.

The genes are TRBV2 and TRBJ1-2; D remains ambiguous. CDR1 and CDR2 from the germline V gene are SNHLY and FYNNEI. V was shortened by 5 bases and J by 2 bases, with 15 bases between the two germline ends. The length of the CDR3 is 15 residues. CDR3 DNA sequence: TGTGCCAGCAGTAGCCTCGCGGCGGGCAACTATGGCTACACCTTC. This translates into CASSSLAAGNYGYTF.

The sample holds a few counts of this clonotype. V and J are TRBV6-6 and TRBJ1-4; tentatively, D is TRBD1 (5 bases). Germline-derived CDR1 and CDR2 are MNHNY and SVGAGI (reference sequence). This CDR3 region has 13 residues. Deletions cut 5 bases from V and 8 bases from J, with 12 bases between. The CDR3 DNA is TGTGCCAGCAGTCTCAGGGCCGGGGAAAAACTGTTTTTT. Protein product: CASSLRAGEKLFF.

V usage is TRBV15 and J usage is TRBJ2-7; D not resolved. Germline-derived CDR1 and CDR2 are LNHNV and YYDKDF (reference sequence). The CDR3 is 14 residues long. Trimming shortened V by 5 bases and J by 3 bases, and 14 bases separated the two germline ends. The CDR3 spells CATSEGHENYEQYF. CDR3 in DNA: TGTGCCACCAGCGAAGGGCACGAGAACTACGAGCAGTACTTC. Full variable domain (outside the CDR3, taken from reference TRBV15 and TRBJ2-7): DAMVIQNPRYQVTQFGKPVTLSCSQTLNHNVMYWYQQKSSQAPKLLFHYYDKDFNNEADTPDNFQSRRPNTSFCFLDIRSPGLGDTAMYLCATSEGHENYEQYFGPGTRLTVT.

The table lists this clonotype with a few counts. The chain recombines TRBV10-2 with TRBJ2-3, with 9 bases lining up with TRBD2. V trimming: 6 bases; J trimming: 2 bases; junction bases outside the gene matches: 6. The CDR3 sequence is 15 residues long. Germline CDR1 reads WSHSY; CDR2 reads SAAADI. The CDR3 loop reads CASRRSGGTTDTQYF. In DNA form, the CDR3 reads TGCGCCAGCAGGAGGAGCGGGGGGACCACAGATACGCAGTATTTT.

This clonotype came up a few times. The chain uses TRBV15 and TRBJ2-3; TRBD2 might be the D (5 bases). Trimming removed 0 bases at V and 0 bases at J, with 16 bases between. This CDR3 has 18 residues. Germline CDR1 is LNHNV and CDR2 is YYDKDF (reference sequence). The CDR3 protein is CATSRDWQRPPSTDTQYF. DNA of the CDR3: TGTGCCACCAGCAGAGATTGGCAGCGGCCCCCTAGCACAGATACGCAGTATTTT.

This clonotype was counted only a few times. This chain links TRBV29-1 with TRBJ2-3; no reliable D call. Germline V gene lookup returns CDR1 SQVTM and CDR2 ANQGSEA. The CDR3 is 13 residues long. Trimming cost V 7 bases and J 2 bases, with 13 bases left between them. This chain's CDR3 is CSGSAGYTDTQYF. The CDR3 nucleotides are TGCAGCGGGTCCGCCGGGTACACAGATACGCAGTATTTT.

This clonotype was seen a handful of times. CDR3 amino acids: CASTRSTSTANEKLFF. CDR3 bases: TGTGCCAGCACCCGCTCCACGTCCACGGCTAATGAAAAACTGTTTTTT. This chain uses TRBV3-1 with TRBJ1-4, with D uncertain. V was clipped by 7 bases and J by 3 bases, with 18 bases between them. This CDR3 contains 16 residues. The V gene's germline CDR1 is LGHDT and CDR2 YNNKEL (reference sequence).

The V call is TRBV12-3 or TRBV12-4, the J call TRBJ1-5, with D unresolved. V lost 2 bases and J 4 bases, leaving 9 bases between the germline ends. The CDR3 has 14 residues. DNA of the CDR3: TGTGCCAGCAGTTTAAGGGCCCCTAATCAGCCCCAGCATTTT. Translating it yields CASSLRAPNQPQHF.

This clonotype was observed a handful of times. The chain is built from TRBV11-1 and TRBJ2-5; D may be TRBD1 (6 bases). Germline CDR1 and CDR2: SGHAT and FQDESV (reference sequence). The V end lost 5 bases, the J end lost 5 bases, and 12 bases lay between the germline ends. CDR3 length equals 13 residues. The CDR3 reads CASSRTVLETQYF. The CDR3 region has the DNA TGTGCCAGCAGCCGGACAGTGCTGGAGACCCAGTACTTC.

This clonotype was detected a few times. The chain links TRBV10-2 to TRBJ2-4; D gene uncertain. The V end was cut by 0 bases, the J end by 3 bases, with 9 bases between. From germline, CDR1 is WSHSY and CDR2 SAAADI. The CDR3 is 15 residues long. The CDR3 bases are TGCGCCAGCAGTGAGTCTTGGACCTTCAAAAACATTCAGTACTTC. Protein sequence: CASSESWTFKNIQYF.

This clonotype was picked up a small number of times. The gene calls are TRBV29-1 and TRBJ1-2; D gene uncertain. The CDR3 totals 12 residues. Germline lookup yields CDR1 SQVTM and CDR2 ANQGSEA. V lost 7 bases and J 6 bases, leaving 15 bases between the germline ends. The CDR3 DNA follows: TGCAGCGAGAAAGACGACGTGGATGGCTACACCTTC. Amino acids: CSEKDDVDGYTF.

The V and J genes are TRBV7-9 and TRBJ2-1; TRBD1 or TRBD2 may be the D gene (6 bases each). The germline CDR1 and CDR2 sequences are SEHNR and FQNEAQ (reference sequence). The CDR3 loop spans 16 amino acids. Trimming pared 3 bases from V and 4 bases from J, leaving 16 bases between. Here the CDR3 reads CASSFPQRGPYNEQFF. CDR3 nucleotide sequence: TGTGCCAGCAGCTTCCCCCAACGGGGGCCTTACAATGAGCAGTTCTTC.

This clonotype was counted between two and nine times. V and J are TRBV6-1 and TRBJ1-1, with unresolved D. This CDR3 comprises 13 residues. The germline gives CDR1 MNHNS, CDR2 SASEGT. V lost 5 bases and J lost 6, with 13 bases in between. This chain's CDR3 is CASSPTAGSEAFF. CDR3 sequence (DNA): TGTGCCAGCAGTCCTACTGCCGGGTCTGAAGCTTTCTTT.

This clonotype was picked up a small number of times. This chain uses TRBV6-5 with TRBJ2-7; TRBD1 matches at 9 bases. This CDR3 region has 15 residues. With V trimmed by 2 bases and J by 4 bases, 6 bases remained unmatched. The germline V gene encodes CDR1 MNHEY and CDR2 SVGAGI. CDR3 in DNA: TGTGCCAGCAGTTACAGAGGGACAGGGAATTACGAGCAGTACTTC. As protein: CASSYRGTGNYEQYF.

The V call is TRBV12-3 or TRBV12-4, the J call TRBJ2-1; 11 bases are shared with TRBD1. The CDR3 runs to 15 residues. Unmatched junction bases numbered 7, after V lost 5 bases and J lost 7 bases. This CDR3 is CASSPGTGGRNEQFF. CDR3 nucleotide sequence: TGTGCCAGCAGTCCCGGGACAGGGGGAAGGAATGAGCAGTTCTTC.

This sequence joins TRBV30 and TRBJ2-7, with D tentatively TRBD1 or TRBD2 (5 bases each). Germline values: CDR1 GTSNPN, CDR2 SVGIG (reference sequence). V gave up 4 bases and J gave up 4 bases, with 11 bases separating them. The CDR3 spans 12 residues. CDR3 in amino acids: CAWTRDAYEQYF. In nucleotides, the CDR3 is TGTGCCTGGACCCGGGACGCTTACGAGCAGTACTTC. Drawing the rest from reference TRBV30 and TRBJ2-7, the complete variable domain is SQTIHQWPATLVQPVGSPLSLECTVEGTSNPNLYWYRQAAGRGLQLLFYSVGIGQISSEVPQNLSASRPQDRQFILSSKKLLLSDSGFYLCAWTRDAYEQYFGPGTRLTVT.

This chain uses TRBV12-3 or TRBV12-4 with TRBJ2-2, with D unresolved. Deletions cut 0 bases from V and 6 bases from J, with 8 bases between. The CDR3 consists of 14 residues. The CDR3: CASSLAPGSGELFF. In DNA, the CDR3 is TGTGCCAGCAGTTTAGCGCCTGGGTCCGGGGAGCTGTTTTTT.

This chain links TRBV10-3 with TRBJ2-1; 7 nucleotides agree with TRBD2. CDR1 and CDR2 from the germline V gene are ENHRY and SYGVKD. The CDR3 loop spans 15 amino acids. Trimming removed 11 bases from V and 5 bases from J; junction bases left unmatched: 15. The DNA for the CDR3 is TGTGCCGTCCGGCGTGGGCTCGGGAGGAACAATGAGCAGTTCTTC. Protein sequence: CAVRRGLGRNNEQFF.

The CDR3 protein is CASSSLAVGEQYF. CDR3 DNA: TGTGCCAGCAGCTCCCTAGCGGTAGGCGAGCAGTACTTC. V and J are TRBV11-2 and TRBJ2-7, with 7 bases fitting TRBD2. The CDR3 runs 13 residues. Germline V lookup: CDR1 SGHAT, CDR2 FQNNGV. V gave up 4 bases and J gave up 6 bases; unmatched junction bases: 6.

This clonotype was seen ten or more times. The V call is TRBV7-2, the J call TRBJ2-5; 8 positions agree with TRBD2. The V gene end was trimmed by 4 bases and the J gene end by 1 base; junction bases not matched to a gene: 2. Germline values: CDR1 SGHTA, CDR2 FQGNSA. This CDR3 comprises 14 residues. The CDR3 DNA sequence: TGTGCCAGCAGCTCCGGACTAGCCCAAGAGACCCAGTACTTC. This codes for CASSSGLAQETQYF.

This clonotype was counted a few times. J is TRBJ2-7 and V is TRBV5-1; TRBD1 is a possible D gene (5 bases). Trimming cost V 4 bases and J 2 bases, with 13 bases left between them. The CDR3 is made up of 14 amino acids. The germline CDR1 and CDR2 sequences are SGHRS and YFSETQ. As DNA, the CDR3 is TGCGCCAGCAGCCTAGACAGTCAGGCCTACGAGCAGTACTTC. Its translation is CASSLDSQAYEQYF.

This chain connects TRBV20-1 to TRBJ2-7; weak D call: TRBD1 (5 bases). Germline V CDR1 and CDR2: DFQATT, SNEGSKA (reference sequence). CDR3 size: 15 residues. Trimming pared 3 bases from V and 4 bases from J, leaving 19 bases between. CDR3 nucleotide sequence: TGCAGTGCTAGTAATTCGCAGGGTACTGGGTACGAGCAGTACTTC. As protein: CSASNSQGTGYEQYF.

This chain uses TRBV10-3 with TRBJ2-5; 7 nucleotides match TRBD2. The germline gives CDR1 ENHRY, CDR2 SYGVKD. Trimming took 1 base from V and 4 from J; bases not matched to a gene: 3. The CDR3 sequence is 14 residues long. Here the CDR3 reads CAISEWLAGETQYF. CDR3 nucleotides: TGTGCCATCAGTGAGTGGTTAGCGGGAGAGACCCAGTACTTC.

This clonotype came up a few times. The chain is built from TRBV29-1 and TRBJ2-3; 9 bases align to TRBD1. V gave up 7 bases and J gave up 3 bases; unmatched junction bases: 8. The CDR3 has 14 residues. Germline CDR1 SQVTM, CDR2 ANQGSEA. CDR3 region: CSAWGDRETDTQYF. DNA for the CDR3: TGCAGCGCTTGGGGGGACAGGGAAACAGATACGCAGTATTTT.

As concerns this clonotype: The junction does not match germline at one end; this may be a read error. This chain joins TRBV5-1 and TRBJ2-5; the match to TRBD1 covers 10 bases. Germline values: CDR1 SGHRS, CDR2 YFSETQ. The CDR3 loop spans 14 amino acids. The DNA for the CDR3 is TGCGCCAGCAGCCCAGACAGGGGGCGGCTAGATCGGGACTTC. It translates to CASSPDRGRLDRDF.